This T cell receptor beta chain was recorded in a study of shared clonotypes between healthy human individuals. Several immunoSEQ plates held equal portions of the genomic DNA taken from each subset. Data came from immunoSEQ multiplex PCR; TCRdb stores just in-frame clones and leaves some out. The sample consists of about 2 million clones, 85% to 95% of them appearing once. Naive CD45RA+ and memory CD45RA-negative subsets were split from CD4+ cells. Study conclusions and caveats: A handful of donors had 4% to 5% of their naive CD4 clonotypes in common. The generation probabilities recorded for non-shared clonotypes fell below those of clonotypes shared by all four donors.

Per germline, CDR1 WNHNN and CDR2 SYGVQD (reference sequence). V gave up 2 bases and J gave up 4 bases, with 11 bases separating them. CDR3 size: 15 residues. Remarks on this clone: The antigen remains undetermined.

This clonotype was sampled from a young man in good health. The sample was naive CD4+ T cells sorted from blood. Regarding subset: CD45RA+ positively selected. The chain is built from TRBV10-1 and TRBJ2-2, with TRBD2 as a possible D gene (6 bases). The CDR3 region is CASSEIAGPTGELFF. The CDR3 bases are TGCGCCAGCAGTGAGATCGCGGGGCCCACCGGGGAGCTGTTTTTT.